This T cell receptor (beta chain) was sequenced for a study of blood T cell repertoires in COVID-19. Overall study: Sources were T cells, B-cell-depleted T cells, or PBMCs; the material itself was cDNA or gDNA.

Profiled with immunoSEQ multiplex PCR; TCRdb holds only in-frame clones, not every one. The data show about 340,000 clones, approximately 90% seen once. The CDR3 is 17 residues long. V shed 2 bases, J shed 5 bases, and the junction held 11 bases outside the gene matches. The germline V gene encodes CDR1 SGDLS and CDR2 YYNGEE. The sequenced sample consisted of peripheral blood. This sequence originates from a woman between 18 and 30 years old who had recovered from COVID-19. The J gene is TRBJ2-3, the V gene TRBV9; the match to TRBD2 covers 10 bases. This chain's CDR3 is CASSVGSSGRAGDTQYF. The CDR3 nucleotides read TGTGCCAGCAGCGTCGGTTCTAGCGGGAGAGCAGGAGATACGCAGTATTTT.